This passage covers 27 T cell receptor beta chains from one sample sequenced in a study of cytomegalovirus exposure and HLA in healthy donors. PCR was performed using 60 Vbeta and 13 Jbeta primers. Method: immunoSEQ multiplex PCR; TCRdb's copy keeps in-frame clones and lacks some. The sample consists of approximately 120,000 clones, 60% to 80% of them appearing once. The sequencing input was PBMCs. Source of these receptors: a human donor in good health.

The rearrangement uses TRBV7-2 and TRBJ2-2; 7 nucleotides align to TRBD2. Germline V gene sequence: CDR1 SGHTA, CDR2 FQGNSA. Trimming took 4 bases from V and 4 from J; bases not matched to a gene: 9. CDR3 size: 16 residues. Here the CDR3 reads CASSSGRGGRTGELFF. The CDR3 coding sequence is TGTGCCAGCAGCTCCGGAAGGGGAGGGCGCACCGGGGAGCTGTTTTTT.

V gene TRBV4-2 combines with J gene TRBJ1-1, with D unresolved. Germline CDR1 and CDR2: LGHNA and YNFKEQ. The ends were cut back, 0 bases at V and 2 bases at J, with 22 bases in the middle. The CDR3 is 19 amino acids. The CDR3 sequence is CASSQELPASRRENTEAFF. CDR3 coding DNA: TGTGCCAGCAGCCAAGAGTTACCGGCCTCACGGCGGGAAAACACTGAAGCTTTCTTT.

The gene calls are TRBV7-9 and TRBJ2-1; D might be TRBD1 (5 bases). The V and J ends lost 4 bases and 0 bases respectively, with 10 bases between them. The CDR3 totals 15 residues. Germline V gives CDR1 SEHNR, CDR2 FQNEAQ (reference sequence). The CDR3 loop is CASSSTVGSYNEQFF. The CDR3 nucleotides read TGTGCCAGCAGCTCGACAGTTGGCTCCTACAATGAGCAGTTCTTC. The complete variable domain, with remaining parts taken from reference TRBV7-9 and TRBJ2-1, reads DTGVSQNPRHKITKRGQNVTFRCDPISEHNRLYWYRQTLGQGPEFLTYFQNEAQLEKSRLLSDRFSAERPKGSFSTLEIQRTEQGDSAMYLCASSSTVGSYNEQFFGPGTRLTVL.

The chain is built from TRBV27 and TRBJ1-5, with D perhaps matching TRBD1 (6 bases). The V end lost 4 bases, the J end lost 0 bases, and 10 bases lay between the germline ends. CDR3 length: 15 amino acids. Germline V gives CDR1 MNHEY, CDR2 SMNVEV (reference sequence). CDR3 nucleotides: TGTGCCAGCAGTTCTGACAGGTATAGCAATCAGCCCCAGCATTTT. Protein: CASSSDRYSNQPQHF.

The V call is TRBV5-1, the J call TRBJ1-2, with 9 positions matching TRBD1. Germline V gene lookup returns CDR1 SGHRS and CDR2 YFSETQ. The CDR3 has 17 amino acids. The trim removed 1 base at V and 7 bases at J, leaving 14 bases unmatched. CDR3 DNA sequence: TGCGCCAGCAGCTTGACGGGGACAGGGAGGCCTTCGAGTGGCTACACCTTC. This codes for CASSLTGTGRPSSGYTF.

The chain is built from TRBV9 and TRBJ2-2, with 7 positions matching TRBD2. Germline V gene sequence: CDR1 SGDLS, CDR2 YYNGEE. Trimming cost V 4 bases and J 4 bases; bases outside gene matches: 10. This CDR3 is built from 16 residues. CDR3 amino acids: CASSRPQGGSTGELFF. The DNA for the CDR3 is TGTGCCAGCAGCCGTCCTCAGGGAGGGAGCACCGGGGAGCTGTTTTTT.

The V gene is TRBV19, the J gene TRBJ2-7; the match to TRBD1 covers 10 bases. CDR3 length equals 13 residues. The V segment lost 8 bases and the J segment 7 bases; nucleotides outside the gene matches: 8. Germline V gene sequence: CDR1 LNHDA, CDR2 SQIVND (reference sequence). The CDR3 is CASSGQGRVEQYF. CDR3 sequence (DNA): TGTGCCAGTTCGGGACAGGGGCGAGTAGAGCAGTACTTC.

The chain has TRBV4-1 and TRBJ2-5; D is perhaps TRBD1 (6 bases). V was clipped by 1 base and J by 1 base, with 13 bases between them. This CDR3 is 16 amino acids long. The V gene's germline CDR1 is MGHRA and CDR2 YSYEKL. CDR3 protein: CASSQGVEGGQETQYF. The CDR3, as DNA: TGCGCCAGCAGCCAAGGGGTCGAAGGGGGCCAAGAGACCCAGTACTTC.

The chain is built from TRBV7-9 and TRBJ2-2; a weak D match, TRBD2 (6 bases). The CDR3 covers 13 residues. The germline V gene encodes CDR1 SEHNR and CDR2 FQNEAQ (reference sequence). V shed 8 bases and J shed 5 bases, with 12 bases lying between them. CDR3 sequence reads: CASLWRGTGELFF. CDR3 coding DNA: TGTGCCAGCCTATGGCGGGGAACCGGGGAGCTGTTTTTT.

The chain has TRBV5-1 and TRBJ2-5, with 12 positions matching TRBD1. This CDR3 contains 18 residues. V lost 6 bases to trimming and J lost 1 base; unmatched junction nucleotides: 13. The germline V gene encodes CDR1 SGHRS and CDR2 YFSETQ. For the CDR3, the DNA is TGCGCCAGCAAGACCGGGACAGGGGGCCCTAATTCCCAAGAGACCCAGTACTTC. Protein sequence: CASKTGTGGPNSQETQYF.

The gene calls are TRBV10-3 and TRBJ1-5; TRBD1 matches at 9 bases. V shed 11 bases, J shed 4 bases, and the junction held 3 bases outside the gene matches. Germline V CDR1 and CDR2: ENHRY, SYGVKD. The CDR3 sequence is 12 residues long. DNA of the CDR3: TGTGCCGCCGGGACAGGGAATCAGCCCCAGCATTTT. Residues: CAAGTGNQPQHF.

This clone has a handful of counts. The chain combines TRBV4-3 with TRBJ1-5; the D gene is possibly TRBD1 (6 bases). Trimming took off 0 bases at V and 6 bases at J, with 12 bases between the two ends. The CDR3 has 15 residues. The V gene's germline CDR1 is LGHNA and CDR2 YSLEER. The chain's CDR3 is CASSQEPGGGQPQHF. The CDR3 DNA follows: TGCGCCAGCAGCCAAGAGCCGGGGGGCGGTCAGCCCCAGCATTTT.

The V gene is TRBV5-5, the J gene TRBJ1-5; D is unresolved. The germline V and J ends were trimmed by 5 bases and 5 bases, with 17 bases remaining between them. Germline assignment: CDR1 SGHKS and CDR2 YYEKEE (reference sequence). The CDR3 is made up of 15 amino acids. The CDR3 spells CASRVAPGNHQPQHF. The DNA for the CDR3 is TGTGCCAGCAGAGTTGCCCCAGGAAACCATCAGCCCCAGCATTTT.

This chain connects TRBV7-6 to TRBJ2-7; a possible D gene is TRBD1 (6 bases). Deletions cut 8 bases from V and 4 bases from J, with 12 bases between. The germline V gene has CDR1 SGHVS and CDR2 FNYEAQ. This CDR3 comprises 12 residues. The CDR3 region has the DNA TGTGCCAGCGGGGGCAGGGCGTACGAGCAGTACTTC. Translation gives CASGGRAYEQYF.

The CDR3 DNA reads as TGCAGCGTTGCCCCGGCGGGGAGCAATCAGCCCCAGCATTTT. It yields the protein CSVAPAGSNQPQHF. The chain uses TRBV29-1 and TRBJ1-5; unclear D gene. Trimming stripped 4 bases from V and 1 base from J, with 11 bases between. Germline loops: CDR1 SQVTM, CDR2 ANQGSEA. The CDR3 length is 14 residues. Variable domain in full (rest from reference TRBV29-1 and TRBJ1-5): SAVISQKPSRDICQRGTSLTIQCQVDSQVTMMFWYRQQPGQSLTLIATANQGSEATYESGFVIDKFPISRPNLTFSTLTVSNMSPEDSSIYLCSVAPAGSNQPQHFGDGTRLSIL.

The CDR3 region has the DNA TGTGCCAGCAGCGGACAGCGCAATCAGCCCCAGCATTTT. Its translation: CASSGQRNQPQHF. J is TRBJ1-5 and V is TRBV7-2; a weak D match, TRBD1 (6 bases). Between the trimmed V and J ends, which lost 5 bases and 2 bases, there was a span of 7 bases. CDR3 length: 13 residues. The germline CDR1 and CDR2 sequences are SGHTA and FQGNSA.

CDR3 in amino acids: CASRLRSTGHTEAFF. CDR3 nucleotide sequence: TGCGCCAGCAGGCTCAGGTCGACAGGCCACACTGAAGCTTTCTTT. The chain carries TRBV5-1 and TRBJ1-1, with D possibly being TRBD1 (6 bases). Looked up from germline, CDR1 is SGHRS and CDR2 is YFSETQ. Trimming removed 5 bases at V and 3 bases at J, with 17 bases between. The CDR3 length is 15 residues. The whole variable domain, remainder taken from reference TRBV5-1 and TRBJ1-1, is KAGVTQTPRYLIKTRGQQVTLSCSPISGHRSVSWYQQTPGQGLQFLFEYFSETQRNKGNFPGRFSGRQFSNSRSEMNVSTLELGDSALYLCASRLRSTGHTEAFFGQGTRLTVV.

This clone has just a few counts. The CDR3 loop reads CASSLSLNYEQYF. Written as DNA, the CDR3 is TGTGCCAGCAGCTTAAGCCTTAACTACGAGCAGTACTTC. The chain recombines TRBV11-2 with TRBJ2-7; no clear D gene. There are 13 residues in the CDR3. V was pared by 2 bases and J by 3 bases, with 8 bases between. CDR1 is SGHAT and CDR2 is FQNNGV in the germline V gene.

The CDR3, as DNA: TGCGCCAGCAGCTTGGCCGGGACAGGGGCCCCCGTTACCCAAGAGACCCAGTACTTC. Translating it yields CASSLAGTGAPVTQETQYF. The gene calls are TRBV5-1 and TRBJ2-5; 10 nucleotides align to TRBD1. The V segment lost 0 bases and the J segment 1 base; nucleotides outside the gene matches: 12. The CDR3 spans 19 residues. Germline lookup yields CDR1 SGHRS and CDR2 YFSETQ.

This chain connects TRBV30 to TRBJ1-2; TRBD1 matches 7 bases. Trimming removed 3 bases from V and 7 bases from J; junction bases left unmatched: 11. CDR1 GTSNPN and CDR2 SVGIG come from the germline V gene (reference sequence). The CDR3 is made up of 14 amino acids. The CDR3 DNA sequence: TGTGCCTGGAGCACCTTGACCCGGGACAGTGGCTACACCTTC. Its protein is CAWSTLTRDSGYTF.

The chain carries TRBV10-3 and TRBJ2-5, with 7 bases fitting TRBD2. Trimming at V came to 0 bases and at J to 2 bases, leaving 12 bases not matched to a gene. CDR1 is ENHRY and CDR2 is SYGVKD in the germline V gene. This CDR3 region has 18 residues. Written as DNA, the CDR3 is TGTGCCATCAGTGAGTCGAAACTCCTACAGCGGGGTCAAGAGACCCAGTACTTC. It codes for CAISESKLLQRGQETQYF.

J is TRBJ2-7 and V is TRBV19; 11 bases line up with TRBD1. The CDR3 has 14 residues. V gave up 3 bases and J gave up 2 bases; unmatched junction bases: 0. Per germline, CDR1 LNHDA and CDR2 SQIVND (reference sequence). CDR3 in DNA: TGTGCCAGTAGTATGGGACAGGGGGCCTACGAGCAGTACTTC. It yields the protein CASSMGQGAYEQYF.

Here the CDR3 reads CASSHEGALGSTDTQYF. DNA for the CDR3: TGCGCCAGCAGCCATGAAGGGGCCTTAGGAAGCACAGATACGCAGTATTTT. The J gene is TRBJ2-3, the V gene TRBV4-1, with a weak D call TRBD1 (5 bases). In germline, CDR1 is MGHRA, CDR2 YSYEKL. Between the trimmed V and J ends, which lost 3 bases and 0 bases, there was a span of 16 bases. This CDR3 contains 17 residues.

Remarks on this clone: Other DNA sequences in this sample translate to the same CDR3. J is TRBJ1-2 and V is TRBV5-1; 7 bases are shared with TRBD1. The junction had 4 bases not matched to a gene; V was cut back by 0 bases and J by 2 bases. Germline loops: CDR1 SGHRS, CDR2 YFSETQ. The CDR3 covers 15 residues. CDR3 loop: CASSLGGQVNYGYTF. DNA for the CDR3: TGCGCCAGCAGCTTGGGTGGACAGGTCAACTATGGCTACACCTTC.

The chain uses TRBV5-4 and TRBJ1-5; TRBD1 might be the D (5 bases). The CDR3 is made up of 19 amino acids. The V and J ends lost 1 base and 3 bases respectively, with 23 bases between them. The germline CDR1 and CDR2 sequences are SGHNT and YYREEE (reference sequence). CDR3 bases: TGTGCCAGCAGCTTGACGGGGGGAATGAAGCCCAATGCCAATCAGCCCCAGCATTTT. Encoded protein: CASSLTGGMKPNANQPQHF.

The chain is built from TRBV28 and TRBJ1-5, with 7 bases aligning to TRBD1. Trimming at V came to 5 bases and at J to 7 bases, leaving 8 bases not matched to a gene. CDR3 length equals 14 residues. Germline assignment: CDR1 MDHEN and CDR2 SYDVKM. CDR3 sequence: CASSPNRGRQPQHF. CDR3 in DNA: TGTGCCAGCAGTCCAAACAGGGGAAGGCAGCCCCAGCATTTT.

J is TRBJ2-3 and V is TRBV29-1; unclear D gene. V lost 2 bases and J lost 1, with 10 bases in between. Germline-derived CDR1 and CDR2 are SQVTM and ANQGSEA. The CDR3 is 14 amino acids. The chain's CDR3 is CSVERSYRTDTQYF. For the CDR3, the DNA is TGCAGCGTTGAAAGGAGTTATCGCACAGATACGCAGTATTTT.